Each of the 32 T cell receptor beta chains below was sequenced from the same sample in a study of cytomegalovirus exposure and HLA in healthy donors. TCRdb's table, derived via immunoSEQ multiplex PCR, lists solely in-frame clones and lacks some. This table holds 150,000 to 250,000 clones, about 81% found once. The sequenced sample was PBMCs. These receptors all come from a woman between 25 and 40 years old in good health and CMV-seronegative.

The chain employs TRBV5-6 and TRBJ1-4; maybe TRBD1 (5 bases). CDR1 and CDR2 from the germline V gene are SGHDT and YYEEEE. This CDR3 contains 13 residues. The V end was cut by 2 bases, the J end by 8 bases, with 10 bases between. The CDR3 bases are TGTGCCAGCAGCTTACCAGGGTTGGAAAAACTGTTTTTT. Protein product: CASSLPGLEKLFF. Using reference TRBV5-6 and TRBJ1-4 for the parts outside the CDR3, the full variable domain is DAGVTQSPTHLIKTRGQQVTLRCSPKSGHDTVSWYQQALGQGPQFIFQYYEEEERQRGNFPDRFSGHQFPNYSSELNVNALLLGDSALYLCASSLPGLEKLFFGSGTQLSVL.

The rearrangement joins TRBV27 to TRBJ1-1; the match to TRBD1 covers 8 bases. V lost 3 bases, J lost 2 bases, and 5 bases stayed unmatched. This CDR3 contains 15 residues. CDR1 is MNHEY and CDR2 is SMNVEV in the germline V gene (reference sequence). CDR3 sequence (DNA): TGTGCCAGCAGTTTCCAGGGGGCCGGTAACACTGAAGCTTTCTTT. Residues: CASSFQGAGNTEAFF.

The chain combines TRBV30 with TRBJ1-2; D gene unclear. This CDR3 region has 15 residues. Germline V gene sequence: CDR1 GTSNPN, CDR2 SVGIG (reference sequence). The ends were cut back, 4 bases at V and 7 bases at J, with 22 bases in the middle. The CDR3 DNA is TGTGCCTGGATCCGAGAGGGTTCGTCCAGAGGTGGCTACACCTTC. This codes for CAWIREGSSRGGYTF.

V gene TRBV12-5 combines with J gene TRBJ1-2; perhaps TRBD1 as D (5 bases). Germline V gives CDR1 LGHNT, CDR2 FRNRAP. Trimming took 5 bases from V and 4 from J, leaving 14 bases between them. The CDR3 runs 14 residues. The CDR3, as DNA: TGTGCTAGTGGTGCCTTCGGAAGGGGCTATGGCTACACCTTC. Translating gives CASGAFGRGYGYTF.

The rearrangement joins TRBV20-1 to TRBJ2-1; TRBD2 matches at 8 bases. The germline V gene encodes CDR1 DFQATT and CDR2 SNEGSKA (reference sequence). The length of the CDR3 is 11 residues. V was pared by 8 bases and J by 7 bases, with 4 bases of the junction left unmatched. CDR3 region: CSSSGGNEQFF. The CDR3 bases are TGCAGTTCCTCGGGGGGGAATGAGCAGTTCTTC.

This rearrangement joins TRBV15 to TRBJ2-1, with 12 bases lining up with TRBD2. The CDR3 has 20 residues. Germline CDR1 reads LNHNV; CDR2 reads YYDKDF (reference sequence). Trimming took 0 bases from V and 0 from J; bases not matched to a gene: 9. In DNA form, the CDR3 reads TGTGCCACCAGCAGAGATCTGGGCCTAGCGGGAGGGCCCTCCTACAATGAGCAGTTCTTC. This codes for CATSRDLGLAGGPSYNEQFF.

The gene calls are TRBV7-8 and TRBJ1-6; D remains ambiguous. Trimming shortened V by 8 bases and J by 0 bases, and 17 bases separated the two germline ends. Per germline, CDR1 SGHVS and CDR2 FQNEAQ. CDR3 size: 17 residues. The CDR3 nucleotides read TGTGCCAGCCGCGCTTCCAGCCGGAGCTCCTATAATTCACCCCTCCACTTT. As protein: CASRASSRSSYNSPLHF.

This clone has only one observation. The rearrangement joins TRBV7-9 to TRBJ1-5; tentative D call: TRBD1 (5 bases). The CDR3 has 16 residues. The V gene's germline CDR1 is SEHNR and CDR2 FQNEAQ (reference sequence). Trimming took 0 bases from V and 3 from J, leaving 12 bases between them. The CDR3 sequence is CASSLAWQGPNQPQHF. CDR3 sequence (DNA): TGTGCCAGCAGCTTAGCCTGGCAGGGCCCCAATCAGCCCCAGCATTTT.

This clone has at least ten counts. This rearrangement joins TRBV27 to TRBJ1-6; TRBD1 is a possible D gene (5 bases). CDR3 length: 16 amino acids. CDR1 and CDR2 (germline): MNHEY, SMNVEV (reference sequence). The ends were cut back, 5 bases at V and 0 bases at J, with 11 bases in the middle. CDR3 in amino acids: CASSQGFSSYNSPLHF. DNA of the CDR3: TGTGCCAGCAGTCAGGGATTCAGCTCCTATAATTCACCCCTCCACTTT.

V and J are TRBV5-4 and TRBJ2-1, with a weak D call TRBD1 (6 bases). Germline V gene lookup returns CDR1 SGHNT and CDR2 YYREEE (reference sequence). This CDR3 is built from 15 residues. The germline V and J ends were trimmed by 0 bases and 1 base, with 8 bases remaining between them. The CDR3 DNA is TGTGCCAGCAGCTTGGCAACAGGGTCCTACAATGAGCAGTTCTTC. Amino acids: CASSLATGSYNEQFF.

In this sample, this clone turned up once. This chain connects TRBV7-6 to TRBJ2-1; TRBD2 aligns across 7 bases. CDR1 is SGHVS, CDR2 FNYEAQ, per germline. Germline trimming cut 1 base from V and 0 bases from J; bases unmatched to any gene: 3. The CDR3 length is 16 residues. The CDR3: CASSLVGRPSYNEQFF. The CDR3 DNA reads TGTGCCAGCAGCTTAGTCGGGAGGCCCTCCTACAATGAGCAGTTCTTC.

The sample holds one count of this clone. V is TRBV5-6 and J is TRBJ1-4; perhaps TRBD1 as D (6 bases). Trimming left V 0 bases short and J 7 bases short, with 13 bases between. Germline values: CDR1 SGHDT, CDR2 YYEEEE. The CDR3 contains 15 residues. CDR3 sequence (DNA): TGTGCCAGCAGCTTGGCCGAGGGGGTTCGTGAAAAACTGTTTTTT. Translating it yields CASSLAEGVREKLFF.

The gene calls are TRBV28 and TRBJ1-6, with D possibly being TRBD1 (5 bases). V dropped 5 bases and J dropped 3 bases, with 11 bases sitting between them. Germline CDR1 is MDHEN and CDR2 is SYDVKM. The CDR3 sequence is 15 residues long. CDR3 sequence reads: CASSQDNFYNSPLHF. In nucleotides, the CDR3 is TGTGCCAGCAGTCAGGACAACTTCTATAATTCACCCCTCCACTTT.

V usage is TRBV5-1 and J usage is TRBJ2-5; 11 bases fit TRBD2. Germline V CDR1 and CDR2: SGHRS, YFSETQ. J was trimmed by 3 bases and V by 3 bases; bases with no gene match: 7. The CDR3 extends over 16 amino acids. CDR3 nucleotide sequence: TGCGCCAGCAGCTCTGGGAAGACTAGCGGGAAAGAGACCCAGTACTTC. It encodes CASSSGKTSGKETQYF.

In DNA, the CDR3 is TGTGCCAGCAGTTTAGGACACGCTAGCAATCAGCCCCAGCATTTT. Translated: CASSLGHASNQPQHF. The chain links TRBV27 to TRBJ1-5, with D perhaps TRBD1 (5 bases). Germline assignment: CDR1 MNHEY and CDR2 SMNVEV (reference sequence). V was clipped by 2 bases and J by 0 bases, with 8 bases between them. The CDR3 is made up of 15 amino acids.

The rearrangement links TRBV25-1 to TRBJ1-1; a possible D gene is TRBD1 (6 bases). Germline V gene lookup returns CDR1 MGHDK and CDR2 SYGVNS. The CDR3 has 15 residues. Trimming took 9 bases from V and 3 from J, leaving 20 bases between them. This CDR3 is CASREWAGEDTEAFF. CDR3 bases: TGTGCCAGTAGAGAATGGGCAGGGGAAGACACTGAAGCTTTCTTT.

The chain links TRBV18 to TRBJ2-7, with a possible D match to TRBD2 (6 bases). V lost 0 bases and J lost 1, with 10 bases in between. Germline lookup yields CDR1 KGHSH and CDR2 LQKENI. This CDR3 has 15 amino acids. Written as DNA, the CDR3 is TGTGCCAGCTCACCACCCGCGGGGAGATCCTACGAGCAGTACTTC. This codes for CASSPPAGRSYEQYF.

The chain combines TRBV14 with TRBJ1-1, with D perhaps matching TRBD1 (5 bases). This CDR3 comprises 17 residues. CDR1 is SGHDN and CDR2 is FVKESK in the germline V gene. The V and J ends lost 0 bases and 5 bases respectively, with 19 bases between them. The CDR3 bases are TGTGCCAGCAGCCAAGATAACCTCAGGGCCGGACGAACTGAAGCTTTCTTT. Its protein is CASSQDNLRAGRTEAFF.

The V call is TRBV5-1, the J call TRBJ1-1; 7 nucleotides line up with TRBD1. V gave up 4 bases and J gave up 2 bases; unmatched junction bases: 8. This CDR3 has 15 residues. Looked up from germline, CDR1 is SGHRS and CDR2 is YFSETQ. The CDR3 region is CASSDEKGANTEAFF. In DNA, the CDR3 is TGCGCCAGCAGCGATGAGAAGGGGGCCAACACTGAAGCTTTCTTT.

The chain carries TRBV7-7 and TRBJ2-2, with 10 bases aligning to TRBD1. Germline CDR1 SSHAT, CDR2 FNYEAQ (reference sequence). CDR3 length: 15 residues. V was clipped by 5 bases and J by 5 bases; unmatched bases: 5. The CDR3 reads CASSPTGGRTGELFF. The CDR3 coding sequence is TGTGCCAGCAGCCCGACAGGGGGCCGGACCGGGGAGCTGTTTTTT. Looking up the rest from reference TRBV7-7 and TRBJ2-2 gives the full variable domain: GAGVSQSPRYKVTKRGQDVTLRCDPISSHATLYWYQQALGQGPEFLTYFNYEAQPDKSGLPSDRFSAERPEGSISTLTIQRTEQRDSAMYRCASSPTGGRTGELFFGEGSRLTVL.

This chain connects TRBV5-1 to TRBJ2-2; possible D gene TRBD1, 6 bases. CDR1 is SGHRS and CDR2 is YFSETQ in the germline V gene. The V end was cut by 7 bases, the J end by 5 bases, with 15 bases between. The length of the CDR3 is 14 residues. Written as DNA, the CDR3 is TGCGCCAGCCTTGGGGACACGGCGACCGGGGAGCTGTTTTTT. Translated, it gives CASLGDTATGELFF.

The V call is TRBV11-2, the J call TRBJ2-7; TRBD1 is a possible D gene (5 bases). The V end was cut by 2 bases, the J end by 6 bases, with 8 bases between. The length of the CDR3 is 12 residues. Germline V gene data show CDR1 as SGHAT and CDR2 as FQNNGV. CDR3 sequence (DNA): TGTGCCAGCAGCTTACAGGGCGGCGAGCAGTACTTC. Its protein is CASSLQGGEQYF.

The chain uses TRBV5-1 and TRBJ2-1; a weak D match, TRBD1 (8 bases). The ends were cut back, 3 bases at V and 2 bases at J, with 21 bases in the middle. The germline CDR1 and CDR2 sequences are SGHRS and YFSETQ. The CDR3 runs to 18 residues. CDR3: CASSSIPNRGGPYNEQFF. CDR3 sequence (DNA): TGCGCCAGCAGCTCAATACCGAACAGGGGGGGCCCCTACAATGAGCAGTTCTTC.

The chain employs TRBV9 and TRBJ2-7; a weak D match, TRBD2 (7 bases). Trimming pared 0 bases from V and 2 bases from J, leaving 12 bases between. This CDR3 is built from 15 residues. Per germline, CDR1 SGDLS and CDR2 YYNGEE. The CDR3 loop reads CASSVDAGATYEQYF. For the CDR3, the DNA is TGTGCCAGCAGCGTAGACGCGGGGGCAACCTACGAGCAGTACTTC.

This clone showed up just once. V and J are TRBV27 and TRBJ2-1; a weak D match, TRBD2 (5 bases). CDR1 and CDR2 (germline): MNHEY, SMNVEV (reference sequence). V was cut by 0 bases and J by 2 bases, with 11 bases left in between. The CDR3 length is 16 residues. The DNA of the CDR3 is TGTGCCAGCAGTTTATCCGGGGTCTCCCCCTACAATGAGCAGTTCTTC. This encodes CASSLSGVSPYNEQFF.

This clone has just one count. The chain links TRBV7-2 to TRBJ2-5; TRBD2 is a possible D gene (5 bases). In germline, CDR1 is SGHTA, CDR2 FQGNSA. The germline V and J ends were trimmed by 5 bases and 7 bases, with 11 bases remaining between them. This CDR3 has 12 amino acids. The CDR3 loop is CASSPDRGTQYF. CDR3 coding DNA: TGTGCCAGCAGCCCCGATCGGGGGACCCAGTACTTC.

The rearrangement links TRBV7-9 to TRBJ1-5; a possible D gene is TRBD1 (5 bases). V gave up 1 base and J gave up 6 bases, with 7 bases separating them. The CDR3 totals 13 residues. Germline assignment: CDR1 SEHNR and CDR2 FQNEAQ (reference sequence). CDR3 in amino acids: CASSLGQSQPQHF. CDR3 bases: TGTGCCAGCAGCTTAGGACAGAGTCAGCCCCAGCATTTT.

The chain employs TRBV27 and TRBJ2-3, with TRBD1 as a possible D gene (6 bases). Per germline, CDR1 MNHEY and CDR2 SMNVEV (reference sequence). V was pared by 2 bases and J by 4 bases, with 16 bases between. This CDR3 region has 16 residues. The CDR3 reads CASSLISTGLSDTQYF. In DNA, the CDR3 is TGTGCCAGCAGTTTAATCTCGACAGGCCTTTCAGATACGCAGTATTTT.

The chain uses TRBV30 and TRBJ2-1; D not certain. Germline CDR1 GTSNPN, CDR2 SVGIG (reference sequence). CDR3 size: 16 residues. Trimming stripped 0 bases from V and 6 bases from J, with 18 bases between. The CDR3 sequence is CAWSVTVQVSFNEQFF. The CDR3, as DNA: TGTGCCTGGAGTGTAACTGTGCAGGTATCTTTCAATGAGCAGTTCTTC.

The chain combines TRBV15 with TRBJ1-2; D may be TRBD1 (5 bases). CDR1 and CDR2 (germline): LNHNV, YYDKDF (reference sequence). Trimming left V 0 bases short and J 2 bases short, with 7 bases between. CDR3 length equals 14 residues. Here the CDR3 DNA reads TGTGCCACCAGCAGAGATCAGGGAAACTATGGCTACACCTTC. Translating gives CATSRDQGNYGYTF.

The rearrangement uses TRBV30 and TRBJ2-1; TRBD1 matches 7 bases. Germline trimming cut 5 bases from V and 7 bases from J; bases unmatched to any gene: 11. The CDR3 loop spans 14 amino acids. The germline V gene has CDR1 GTSNPN and CDR2 SVGIG (reference sequence). The CDR3 here is CAWGPGTVKNEQFF. The CDR3 coding sequence is TGTGCCTGGGGTCCCGGGACAGTCAAGAATGAGCAGTTCTTC.

J is TRBJ1-1 and V is TRBV5-1, with D possibly being TRBD1 (5 bases). Germline assignment: CDR1 SGHRS and CDR2 YFSETQ. V was pared by 4 bases and J by 1 base, with 17 bases between. There are 16 residues in the CDR3. The CDR3 reads CASSSRRGITNTEAFF. The CDR3 DNA sequence: TGCGCCAGCAGCAGCCGGCGGGGGATAACGAACACTGAAGCTTTCTTT.